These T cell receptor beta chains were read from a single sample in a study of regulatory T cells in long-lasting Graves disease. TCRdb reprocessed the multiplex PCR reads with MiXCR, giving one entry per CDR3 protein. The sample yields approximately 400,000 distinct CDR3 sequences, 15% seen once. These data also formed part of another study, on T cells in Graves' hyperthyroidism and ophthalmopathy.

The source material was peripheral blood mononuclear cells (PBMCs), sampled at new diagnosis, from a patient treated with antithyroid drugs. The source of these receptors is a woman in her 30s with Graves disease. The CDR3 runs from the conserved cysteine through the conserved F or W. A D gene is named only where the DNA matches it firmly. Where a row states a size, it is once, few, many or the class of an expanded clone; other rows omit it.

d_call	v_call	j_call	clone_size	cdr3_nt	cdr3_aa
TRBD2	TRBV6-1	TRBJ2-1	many	TGTGCCAGCAGCCATCCGGCTAGCGGGAGGGGTGAGCAGTTCTTC	CASSHPASGRGEQFF
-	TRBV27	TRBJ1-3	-	TGTGCCAGCAGTTTATCGTGGGACATCCGGAACACCATATATTTT	CASSLSWDIRNTIYF
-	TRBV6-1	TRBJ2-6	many	TGTGCCAGCGGAAGCGGTGGGGCCAACGTCCTGACTTTC	CASGSGGANVLTF
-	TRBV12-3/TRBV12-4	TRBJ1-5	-	TGTGCCAGCAGTTTAAGGGATGTCGGTCAGCCCCAGCATTTT	CASSLRDVGQPQHF
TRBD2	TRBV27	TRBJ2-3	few	TGTGCCAGCAGTTTTAGCGGGGGGAGGTCAGATACGCAGTATTTT	CASSFSGGRSDTQYF
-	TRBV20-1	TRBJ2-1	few	TGCAGCGTTGAGGGGGAGGGCCGCGGCGAGCAGTTCTTC	CSVEGEGRGEQFF
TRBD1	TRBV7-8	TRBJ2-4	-	TGTGCCAGCAGCCCCACAGGGGGGATAGCCAAAAACATTCAGTACTTC	CASSPTGGIAKNIQYF
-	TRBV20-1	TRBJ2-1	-	TGCAGTGCTAGTCGGGGGAGGAGTGAGCAGTTCTTC	CSASRGRSEQFF
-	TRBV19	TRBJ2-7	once	TGTGCCAGTAGTATTGTCGCTTTACCGGGACCCACGAGCTCCTACGAGCAGTACTTC	CASSIVALPGPTSSYEQYF
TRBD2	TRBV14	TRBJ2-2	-	TGTGCCAGCAGCCAAGCCCTTGGGCGGGAGCGCACCGGGGAGCTGTTTTTT	CASSQALGRERTGELFF
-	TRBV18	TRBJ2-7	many	TGTGCCAGCTCACCACAGGAGGGGGAGCAGTACTTC	CASSPQEGEQYF
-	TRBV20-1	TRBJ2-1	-	TGCAGTGCTACCCTAGCGTCTATCTTTGACAATGAGCAGTTCTTC	CSATLASIFDNEQFF
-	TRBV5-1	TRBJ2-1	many	TGCGCCAGCAGCTTGTTGGCCTACAATGAGCAGTTCTTC	CASSLLAYNEQFF
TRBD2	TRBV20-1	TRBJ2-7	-	TGCAGGCTTCTAGCGGAGTCAGTCCACGAGCAGTACTTC	CRLLAESVHEQYF
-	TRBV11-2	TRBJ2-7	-	TGTGCCAGCAGTAGCCACGAGCAGTACTTC	CASSSHEQYF
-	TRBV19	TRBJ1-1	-	TGTGCCAGTAGTATAGGTGGCCCAGGGGACACTGAAGCTTTCTTT	CASSIGGPGDTEAFF
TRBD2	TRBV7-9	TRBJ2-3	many	TGTGCCAGCAGCTCGTCGTCGGGAGGCCGCACAGATACGCAGTATTTT	CASSSSSGGRTDTQYF
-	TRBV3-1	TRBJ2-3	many	TGTGCCAGCAGCCAAGTAGTCACAGATACGCAGTATTTT	CASSQVVTDTQYF
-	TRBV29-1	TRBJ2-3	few	TGCAGCGGCCTAGTGCTGCGCACAGATACGCAGTATTTT	CSGLVLRTDTQYF
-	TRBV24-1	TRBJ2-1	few	TGTGCCACCAGTGATTTGACAGGCCGGCCCAATGAGCAGTTCTTC	CATSDLTGRPNEQFF
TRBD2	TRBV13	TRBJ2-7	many	TGTGCCAGCAGCTTACGTCTAGCGGGAGGCGCCTACGAGCAGTACTTC	CASSLRLAGGAYEQYF
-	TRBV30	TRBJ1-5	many	TGTGCCTGGAGTCCAGGGGTGTATCAGCCCCAGCATTTT	CAWSPGVYQPQHF
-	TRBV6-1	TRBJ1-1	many	TGTGCCAGCAGTGAAGTCTGGGCGGGTAAAGGGGCTGAAGCTTTCTTT	CASSEVWAGKGAEAFF
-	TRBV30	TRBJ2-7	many	TGTGCCTGGAGTGGCATCTACGAGCAGTACTTC	CAWSGIYEQYF
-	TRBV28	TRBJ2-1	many	TGTGCCAGCGTGTCATTCGATGAGCAGTTCTTC	CASVSFDEQFF
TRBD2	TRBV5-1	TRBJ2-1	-	TGCGCCAGCAGCTTGGCCGGGACTAGCGTCAATGAGCAGTTCTTC	CASSLAGTSVNEQFF
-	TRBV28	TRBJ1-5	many	TGTGCCAGCAGTTTGCAGAGATATAGCAATCAGCCCCAGCATTTT	CASSLQRYSNQPQHF
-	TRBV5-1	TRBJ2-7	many	TGCGCCAGCAGCTTGGGAGGACAGAGCCGCTACGAGCAGTACTTC	CASSLGGQSRYEQYF
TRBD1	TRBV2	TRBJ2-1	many	TGTGCCAGCACCGATTCTTCAGGGGGTGAGCAGTTCTTC	CASTDSSGGEQFF
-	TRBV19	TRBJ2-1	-	TGTGCCAGTAGTAGTAGTCCCCGTTGGGGTGAGCAGTTCTTC	CASSSSPRWGEQFF
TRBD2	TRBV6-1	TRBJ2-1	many	TGTGCCAGCAGTGAACGGGAGGCCTACTACAATGAGCAGTTCTTC	CASSEREAYYNEQFF
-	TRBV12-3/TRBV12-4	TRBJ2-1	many	TGTGCCAGCAGTTTAACTCCTTCGCCTAGGGATGAGCAGTTCTTC	CASSLTPSPRDEQFF
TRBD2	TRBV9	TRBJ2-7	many	TGTGCCAGCACGACGGGACTAGCGGGAGACCTCTACGAGCAGTACTTC	CASTTGLAGDLYEQYF
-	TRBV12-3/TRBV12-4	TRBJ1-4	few	TGTGCCAGCAGTTTCCCACTCGGAAAACTGTTTTTT	CASSFPLGKLFF
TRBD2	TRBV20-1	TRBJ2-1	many	TGCAGTGCTAAAGCGGGAGGGCCTCTGGGATCCAATGAGCAGTTCTTC	CSAKAGGPLGSNEQFF
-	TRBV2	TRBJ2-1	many	TGTGCCAGCAGTGAAGGGGGTTACAATGAGCAGTTCTTC	CASSEGGYNEQFF
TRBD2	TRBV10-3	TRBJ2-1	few	TGTGCCATCGGAGTAGGACTAGCGGGAGAGTTTTCGTACAATGAGCAGTTCTTC	CAIGVGLAGEFSYNEQFF
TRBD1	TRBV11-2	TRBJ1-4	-	TGTGCCAGCAGCTTAGATCTGGCAGGGGGTAATGAAAAACTGTTTTTT	CASSLDLAGGNEKLFF
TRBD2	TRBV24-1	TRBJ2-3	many	TGTGCCACCAGTGATCGGACTAGCGGGAGACCAGATACGCAGTATTTT	CATSDRTSGRPDTQYF
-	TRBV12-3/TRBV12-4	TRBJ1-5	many	TGTGCCAGCAGTCCCGGGCGGGCCAGCAATCAGCCCCAGCATTTT	CASSPGRASNQPQHF
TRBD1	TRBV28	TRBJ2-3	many	TGTGCCAGCAGCTCAATCTACGGGGACAGACAGAAATACACAGATACGCAGTATTTT	CASSSIYGDRQKYTDTQYF
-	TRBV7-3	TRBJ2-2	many	TGTGCCAGCAGCTTATCGTCCGGGGAGCTGTTTTTT	CASSLSSGELFF
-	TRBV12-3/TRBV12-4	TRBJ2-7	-	TGTGCCAGCAGTTTGGTAGGGGACCACGAGCAGTACTTC	CASSLVGDHEQYF
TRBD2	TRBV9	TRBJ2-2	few	TGTGCCAGCAGCGTAAACCCCCCTGCCGGGCTAGCGGGAGGTCAGGACACCGGGGAGCTGTTTTTT	CASSVNPPAGLAGGQDTGELFF
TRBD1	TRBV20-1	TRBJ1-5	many	TGCAGTGCTAAACAGGGGGCCGGCAATCAGCCCCAGCATTTT	CSAKQGAGNQPQHF
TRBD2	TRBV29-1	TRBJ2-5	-	TGCAGCGTTGTCCTGGCGGGAGGTTTCCAAGAGACCCAGTACTTC	CSVVLAGGFQETQYF
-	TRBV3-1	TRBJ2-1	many	TGTGCCAGCAGCCAAGATCTGTTGAGCGGCAATGAGCAGTTCTTC	CASSQDLLSGNEQFF
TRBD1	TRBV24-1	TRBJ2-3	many	TGTGCCACCAGTGACCCGGGACAGCGAACAGATACGCAGTATTTT	CATSDPGQRTDTQYF
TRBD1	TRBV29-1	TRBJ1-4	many	TGCAGCGCTACGGGACAGGGGGGGACAACTAATGAAAAACTGTTTTTT	CSATGQGGTTNEKLFF
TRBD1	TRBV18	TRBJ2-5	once	TGTGCCAGCTCACCACCTGCGACAGGGGTAGGGGGGACCCAGTACTTC	CASSPPATGVGGTQYF
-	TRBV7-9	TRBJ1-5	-	TGTGCCAGCAGCCGGGCAGGGAGTGGTCAGCCCCAGCATTTT	CASSRAGSGQPQHF
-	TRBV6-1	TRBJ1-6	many	TGTGCCAGCACCACCTGGGGAGGGGACGTCTCACCCCTCCACTTT	CASTTWGGDVSPLHF
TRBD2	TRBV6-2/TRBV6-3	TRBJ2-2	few	TGTGCCAGCAGGGGGACTAGCGGCCACACCGGGGAGCTGTTTTTT	CASRGTSGHTGELFF
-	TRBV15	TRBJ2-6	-	TGTGCCACCAGCACCGACCCTCACCAAGCGGCCCCTACCTCTGGGGCCAACGTCCTGACTTTC	CATSTDPHQAAPTSGANVLTF
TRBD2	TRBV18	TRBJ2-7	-	TGTGCCAGCTCACCACCGGGACTAGCGGGTGAAAACTCCTACGAGCAGTACTTC	CASSPPGLAGENSYEQYF
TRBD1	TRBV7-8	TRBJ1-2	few	TGTGCCAGCGGGACAGGGAATGGCTACACCTTC	CASGTGNGYTF
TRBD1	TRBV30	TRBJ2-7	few	TGTGCCTGGAGAAGGACAGGGAGAGGCTACGAGCAGTACTTC	CAWRRTGRGYEQYF
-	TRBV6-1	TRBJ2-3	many	TGTGCCAGCAGTGTCAGGACCACAGATACGCAGTATTTT	CASSVRTTDTQYF